The 20 T cell receptor beta chains presented below share a single source sample, sequenced in a study of cytomegalovirus exposure and HLA in healthy donors. PCR primers comprised 60 Vbeta and 13 Jbeta primers. Libraries were prepared by immunoSEQ multiplex PCR; TCRdb keeps only in-frame clonotypes and omits some of them. The sample has more than 140,000 clones, less than 65% seen once. Material for sequencing was PBMCs. These receptor sequences come from a woman aged 25 to 39 in good health and CMV-seropositive.

Notes on this clone: One end of the junction does not line up with germline, which may come from a read error. CDR3 in amino acids: CSSSRGSETQYF. The CDR3 coding sequence is TGTTCCAGCAGTCGGGGGTCGGAGACCCAGTACTTC. This rearrangement joins TRBV7-9 to TRBJ2-5; maybe TRBD2 (6 bases). The CDR3 spans 12 residues. CDR1 is SEHNR, CDR2 FQNEAQ, per germline (reference sequence).

This chain connects TRBV5-1 to TRBJ1-2; 12 bases fit TRBD1. The CDR3 sequence is 17 residues long. J lost 1 base, V lost 4 bases, and 8 bases had no gene match. CDR1 is SGHRS and CDR2 is YFSETQ in the germline V gene. CDR3: CASSPGQGASLNYGYTF. In DNA, the CDR3 is TGCGCCAGCAGCCCGGGACAGGGGGCGTCCCTTAACTATGGCTACACCTTC.

The chain joins TRBV4-2 to TRBJ2-1; D is unclear. Germline V gene data show CDR1 as LGHNA and CDR2 as YNFKEQ. The CDR3 is made up of 14 amino acids. V lost 4 bases and J 4 bases, leaving 11 bases between the germline ends. The CDR3 protein is CASSPWSPYNEQFF. CDR3 nucleotide sequence: TGTGCCAGCAGCCCTTGGAGCCCTTACAATGAGCAGTTCTTC.

This clone appeared a few times. This chain uses TRBV7-9 with TRBJ1-1, with 7 bases that match TRBD1. Germline V gives CDR1 SEHNR, CDR2 FQNEAQ (reference sequence). The CDR3 covers 13 residues. Losses at the gene ends were 6 bases for V and 11 bases for J; bases not matched to a gene: 12. The CDR3 region is CASSRQGQDAAFF. The CDR3, as DNA: TGTGCCAGCAGTAGACAGGGTCAAGATGCGGCTTTCTTT.

This chain joins TRBV7-6 and TRBJ1-1; tentative D call: TRBD1 (5 bases). The CDR3 totals 14 residues. Between the trimmed V and J ends, which lost 5 bases and 11 bases, there was a span of 21 bases. Looked up from germline, CDR1 is SGHVS and CDR2 is FNYEAQ. This chain's CDR3 is CASSPPPPGTKAFF. The CDR3 region has the DNA TGTGCCAGCAGCCCACCTCCTCCAGGGACTAAGGCTTTCTTT.

This chain uses TRBV10-3 with TRBJ1-2; 9 nucleotides agree with TRBD1. With V trimmed by 5 bases and J by 9 bases, 16 bases remained unmatched. CDR1 is ENHRY, CDR2 SYGVKD, per germline. This CDR3 contains 16 residues. CDR3: CAISLAPGTGSGSYTF. The CDR3, as DNA: TGTGCCATCAGTTTGGCCCCCGGGACAGGGAGTGGGAGCTACACCTTC.

The chain carries TRBV13 and TRBJ2-3; TRBD2 aligns across 11 bases. CDR3 size: 21 residues. With V trimmed by 3 bases and J by 4 bases, 21 bases remained unmatched. CDR1 PRHDT and CDR2 FYEKMQ come from the germline V gene (reference sequence). The CDR3 bases are TGTGCCAGCAGCTTCGTTCGTGGATTAGCGGGGGGGGCATCTCTCCCAGATACGCAGTATTTT. Translation: CASSFVRGLAGGASLPDTQYF. Combining the CDR3 with reference TRBV13 and TRBJ2-3 gives the whole variable domain AAGVIQSPRHLIKEKRETATLKCYPIPRHDTVYWYQQGPGQDPQFLISFYEKMQSDKGSIPDRFSAQQFSDYHSELNMSSLELGDSALYFCASSFVRGLAGGASLPDTQYFGPGTRLTVL.

The CDR3 reads CASSVEPSPNEQFF. The CDR3, as DNA: TGTGCCAGCAGCGTAGAGCCTAGTCCCAATGAGCAGTTCTTC. The rearrangement links TRBV9 to TRBJ2-1; D is uncertain. The V gene lost 0 bases and the J gene lost 6 bases, with 10 bases spanning the gap. CDR3 length equals 14 residues. Germline lookup yields CDR1 SGDLS and CDR2 YYNGEE.

The chain combines TRBV5-1 with TRBJ1-5; 8 positions agree with TRBD1. From germline, CDR1 is SGHRS and CDR2 YFSETQ. The J segment lost 6 bases and the V segment lost 0 bases, leaving 5 bases of the junction unmatched. CDR3 length: 15 residues. The CDR3 DNA reads TGCGCCAGCAGCTTGGCAGGGGGCTACGGTCAGCCCCAGCATTTT. The encoded protein is CASSLAGGYGQPQHF.

Written as DNA, the CDR3 is TGCAGCTCGAAAGAAGAGGGCTACACCTTC. Its protein product is CSSKEEGYTF. This chain connects TRBV29-1 to TRBJ1-2; the D is unclear. The CDR3 totals 10 residues. The V and J ends lost 8 bases and 8 bases respectively, with 12 bases between them. CDR1 is SQVTM and CDR2 is ANQGSEA in the germline V gene.

J is TRBJ2-1 and V is TRBV15, with TRBD2 matching over 10 bases. The CDR3 is 14 residues long. The V gene end was trimmed by 1 base and the J gene end by 7 bases; junction bases not matched to a gene: 1. The germline V gene encodes CDR1 LNHNV and CDR2 YYDKDF (reference sequence). The CDR3 DNA is TGTGCCACCAGCAGAGGGACTAGCGGAAATGAGCAGTTCTTC. This encodes CATSRGTSGNEQFF.

The chain couples TRBV6-1 to TRBJ2-5; the match to TRBD1 covers 10 bases. The tail of the sequence fits TRBJ2-7 better, so the J call may be wrong. Germline CDR1 and CDR2: MNHNS and SASEGT. The CDR3 length is 14 residues. The CDR3 nucleotides are TGTGCCAGCAGTGCCGGGACAGGGGTCGGCGAGCAGTACTTC. Amino acid sequence: CASSAGTGVGEQYF.

The V and J genes are TRBV6-5 and TRBJ1-2; D is undetermined. CDR1 and CDR2 from the germline V gene are MNHEY and SVGAGI. The CDR3 length is 12 residues. V dropped 5 bases and J dropped 4 bases, with 8 bases sitting between them. The CDR3 DNA reads as TGTGCCAGCAGTGCACACAGCTATGGCTACACCTTC. Encoded protein: CASSAHSYGYTF.

This clone was seen only a few times. The J gene is TRBJ1-2, the V gene TRBV11-3; 8 nucleotides align to TRBD1. Germline CDR1 and CDR2: SGHNT and YENEEA. Germline trimming cut 5 bases from V and 7 bases from J; bases unmatched to any gene: 6. The CDR3 spans 13 residues. In DNA, the CDR3 is TGTGCCAGCAGCCGCTCAGGGGGCGTTGGCTACACCTTC. Protein sequence: CASSRSGGVGYTF.

This chain joins TRBV6-1 and TRBJ2-3, with TRBD2 matching over 10 bases. Germline assignment: CDR1 MNHNS and CDR2 SASEGT. This CDR3 has 15 amino acids. V gave up 7 bases and J gave up 0 bases; unmatched junction bases: 4. In DNA, the CDR3 is TGTGCCAGCACTTCGACTAGCGGGAGCACAGATACGCAGTATTTT. Its protein is CASTSTSGSTDTQYF.

This chain links TRBV9 with TRBJ2-7; D is unresolved. Trimming took 0 bases from V and 12 from J, leaving 10 bases between them. Germline V gene sequence: CDR1 SGDLS, CDR2 YYNGEE. The CDR3 is 11 residues long. CDR3: CASSVDRTLYF. The CDR3 DNA is TGTGCCAGCAGCGTAGACAGAACGCTGTACTTC.

V usage is TRBV7-9 and J usage is TRBJ1-6, with 7 bases lining up with TRBD1. The CDR3 spans 14 residues. The trim removed 5 bases at V and 6 bases at J, leaving 4 bases unmatched. Germline values: CDR1 SEHNR, CDR2 FQNEAQ (reference sequence). The CDR3 region is CASSPRDSNSPLHF. In DNA, the CDR3 is TGTGCCAGCAGCCCAAGGGACAGTAATTCACCCCTCCACTTT. Full variable domain (remainder filled in from reference TRBV7-9 and TRBJ1-6): DTGVSQNPRHKITKRGQNVTFRCDPISEHNRLYWYRQTLGQGPEFLTYFQNEAQLEKSRLLSDRFSAERPKGSFSTLEIQRTEQGDSAMYLCASSPRDSNSPLHFGNGTRLTVT.

The chain has TRBV5-1 and TRBJ2-3; D possibly corresponds to TRBD2 (7 bases). V shed 0 bases and J shed 5 bases, with 16 bases lying between them. The CDR3 loop spans 16 amino acids. The germline gives CDR1 SGHRS, CDR2 YFSETQ. CDR3 nucleotide sequence: TGCGCCAGCAGCTTGGGACATAGGGGGGGCCGAGATACGCAGTATTTT. This translates into CASSLGHRGGRDTQYF.

The J gene is TRBJ2-7, the V gene TRBV4-1; TRBD2 aligns across 9 bases. This CDR3 is 14 amino acids long. In germline, CDR1 is MGHRA, CDR2 YSYEKL. V shed 4 bases, J shed 3 bases, and the junction held 4 bases outside the gene matches. The CDR3 region has the DNA TGCGCCAGCAGCCCCCTGACTAGCGGCTACGAGCAGTACTTC. The encoded protein is CASSPLTSGYEQYF.

This sequence joins TRBV18 and TRBJ1-4, with a possible D match to TRBD1 (6 bases). Germline V CDR1 and CDR2: KGHSH, LQKENI. The CDR3 loop spans 14 amino acids. Trimming shortened V by 5 bases and J by 8 bases, and 15 bases separated the two germline ends. The CDR3, as DNA: TGTGCCAGCTCATCAGGGGACCTTCGGGAAAAACTGTTTTTT. Encoded protein: CASSSGDLREKLFF. Variable domain in full (rest from reference TRBV18 and TRBJ1-4): NAGVMQNPRHLVRRRGQEARLRCSPMKGHSHVYWYRQLPEEGLKFMVYLQKENIIDESGMPKERFSAEFPKEGPSILRIQQVVRGDSAAYFCASSSGDLREKLFFGSGTQLSVL.